This TCR beta chain was sequenced for a study of cytomegalovirus exposure and HLA in healthy donors. Study observations and caveats: A previous analysis found most TCR beta V segments productive roughly 87% or roughly 30% of the time.

V shed 5 bases, J shed 2 bases, and the junction held 13 bases outside the gene matches. This CDR3 spans 19 amino acids. CDR1 SGHTA and CDR2 FQGTGA come from the germline V gene. Comment on this clone: As yet, its antigen is unknown.

PCR amplification relied on 60 Vbeta primers (plus 13 Jbeta primers). Original data processing: Unique TCR beta chains totaled some 81 million in a later count, with around 10 million of them shared. Measured with immunoSEQ multiplex PCR; TCRdb has only the in-frame clones, and not every one. D and trimming come from the DNA, and the V and J calls and clone size come from that table. The sample carries some 180,000 clones, 65% to 85% recorded once. The clonotype comes from a girl between 5 and 17 years old in good health and CMV-seropositive. Sequences were obtained from PBMCs. The rearrangement joins TRBV7-3 to TRBJ2-2; 11 bases match TRBD2. CDR3 nucleotide sequence: TGTGCCAGCAGCCGGTCGGTAGCGGGAGGGCGAAAAAACACCGGGGAGCTGTTTTTT. It yields the protein CASSRSVAGGRKNTGELFF.